This TCR beta chain is from a study of T cells in Graves' hyperthyroidism and ophthalmopathy. Study-level information: Peripheral blood was taken when the disease was first diagnosed, before any treatment began.

The germline V gene has CDR1 MNHEY and CDR2 SVGAGI. The junction had 6 bases not matched to a gene; V was cut back by 1 base and J by 0 bases. The CDR3 is 19 amino acids. Findings and caveats of the study: Separating ophthalmopathy from stable hyperthyroidism was achieved by a 13 V-J model. Blood shared most expanded thyroid clonotypes above 0.001.

Template material for amplifying TCR beta CDR3 regions consisted of RNA transcripts. Researchers ran a first-round RT-PCR on the TCR CDR3 using the HTBI primer set. TCRdb passed the multiplex PCR reads through MiXCR, listing each CDR3 protein once. The sample carries about 590,000 distinct CDR3 sequences, 15% to 19% recorded once. Graves' hyperthyroidism was deemed stable given no ophthalmopathy progression within 18 months. This clonotype came up many times. What it binds is unknown. The chain has TRBV6-5 and TRBJ2-7; 16 bases agree with TRBD2. The source of this sequence is a woman in her twenties or thirties with Graves' hyperthyroidism. The specimen was blood. The CDR3 is CASSYLGLAGGQSSYEQYF. In DNA, the CDR3 is TGTGCCAGCAGTTACTTGGGACTAGCGGGAGGGCAGAGCTCCTACGAGCAGTACTTC.